Listed below are T cell receptor beta chains from one sample, sequenced in a study of blood T cell repertoires in COVID-19. Sequencing was performed with immunoSEQ multiplex PCR; in TCRdb, only in-frame clones are kept and a portion is missing. This sample yields around 170,000 clones, of which roughly 84% are seen a single time; approximately 6.5% belongs to the top ten. Source material: PBMCs or T cells enriched from blood (not recorded which). The receptors come from a woman aged 45-59 years who had recovered from COVID-19. The CDR3 runs from the conserved cysteine through the conserved F or W. The D gene is left open where the match is weak. Where a row states a size, it is once, few, many or the class of an expanded clone; other rows omit it.

TRBV28,.,TRBD1,TRBJ1-2,CASSLPAGQGEGYTF,TGTGCCAGCAGTTTACCTGCGGGACAGGGGGAGGGCTACACCTTC
TRBV2,.,TRBD1,TRBJ1-5,CASHRDRNQPQHF,TGTGCCAGTCACCGGGACAGAAATCAGCCCCAGCATTTT
TRBV2,.,.,TRBJ2-7,CASRETVGMRTEQYF,TGTGCCAGCAGGGAAACCGTCGGGATGCGAACCGAGCAGTACTTC
TRBV7-2,.,.,TRBJ2-5,CASSSRSQETQYF,TGTGCCAGCAGCTCGAGAAGCCAAGAGACCCAGTACTTC
TRBV5-6,few,TRBD2,TRBJ2-7,CASSLLAGASGYEQYF,TGTGCCAGCAGCTTGCTGGCGGGAGCAAGCGGCTACGAGCAGTACTTC
TRBV7-2,.,TRBD1,TRBJ2-1,CASSQTQGALDEQFF,TGTGCCAGCAGCCAGACACAGGGGGCGTTGGATGAGCAGTTCTTC
TRBV5-1,.,.,TRBJ1-5,CASSPDSGGQPQHF,TGCGCCAGCAGCCCGGACTCCGGGGGTCAGCCCCAGCATTTT
TRBV18,.,TRBD1,TRBJ1-3,CASSRQGVTGNTIYF,TGTGCCAGCTCCCGACAGGGGGTCACTGGAAACACCATATATTTT
TRBV30,.,TRBD1,TRBJ1-2,CAWSVQRTGYGYTF,TGTGCCTGGAGTGTACAGCGGACAGGCTATGGCTACACCTTC
TRBV21-1,.,.,TRBJ1-4,CASGGLHREFATNEKLFF,TGTGCCAGCGGGGGATTACACAGGGAGTTTGCAACTAATGAAAAACTGTTTTTT
TRBV28,once,TRBD1,TRBJ1-5,CASSLVGTRTGYNQPQHF,TGTGCCAGCAGTTTAGTGGGTACCAGGACAGGCTACAATCAGCCCCAGCATTTT
TRBV7-9,.,TRBD1,TRBJ1-6,CASSTPETGINSPLHF,TGTGCCAGCAGCACCCCCGAGACAGGGATTAATTCACCCCTCCACTTT
TRBV5-4,.,TRBD1,TRBJ1-2,CASSLGRDRVLSYGYTF,TGTGCCAGCAGCTTGGGACGGGACAGGGTACTCTCCTATGGCTACACCTTC
TRBV24-1,.,TRBD2,TRBJ2-1,CATSGVGGRDEQFF,TGTGCCACCAGTGGGGTGGGAGGGCGCGATGAGCAGTTCTTC
TRBV5-1,.,TRBD2,TRBJ2-5,CASSAGGRGFQETQYF,TGCGCCAGCAGCGCGGGGGGCAGGGGCTTCCAAGAGACCCAGTACTTC
TRBV15,.,.,TRBJ2-3,CAIQLDRPDTQYF,TGTGCCATCCAACTCGACAGGCCAGATACGCAGTATTTT
TRBV5-5,.,TRBD2,TRBJ2-7,CASSARWGGGYEQYF,TGTGCCAGCAGCGCAAGGTGGGGGGGAGGCTACGAGCAGTACTTC
TRBV7-2,.,.,TRBJ2-1,CASSSRSGGEQFF,TGTGCCAGCAGCTCCCGGTCCGGTGGTGAGCAGTTCTTC
TRBV24-1,.,.,TRBJ1-1,CATSKADYTEAFF,TGTGCCACCAGCAAAGCTGACTACACTGAAGCTTTCTTT
TRBV29-1,.,TRBD1,TRBJ1-1,CSAHRGKAEAFF,TGCAGCGCTCACAGGGGGAAGGCTGAAGCTTTCTTT
TRBV11-3,.,.,TRBJ2-1,CASRGGDPYNEQFF,TGTGCCAGCCGAGGGGGGGACCCCTACAATGAGCAGTTCTTC
TRBV5-8,.,.,TRBJ2-5,CASSSTGRLRGETQYF,TGTGCCAGCAGCTCGACAGGGAGGTTAAGGGGAGAGACCCAGTACTTC
TRBV2,.,.,TRBJ2-3,CASSVQGTDTQYF,TGTGCCAGCAGTGTGCAGGGGACAGATACGCAGTATTTT
TRBV6-5,few,.,TRBJ1-2,CASSYSTGAGYTF,TGTGCCAGCAGTTACTCGACGGGTGCTGGCTACACCTTC
TRBV12-3/TRBV12-4,.,.,TRBJ2-7,CASSSGMGYEQYF,TGTGCCAGCAGCTCCGGGATGGGCTACGAGCAGTACTTC
TRBV19,once,.,TRBJ1-6,CASSIRGVSSYNSPLHF,TGTGCCAGTAGTATTCGGGGGGTGAGCTCCTATAATTCACCCCTCCACTTT
TRBV6-5,.,TRBD1,TRBJ2-1,CASSSPGQGAPEQFF,TGTGCCAGCAGTTCCCCGGGACAGGGGGCTCCTGAGCAGTTCTTC
TRBV10-3,.,TRBD2,TRBJ2-5,CAISERGLAGVRETQYF,TGTGCCATCAGTGAGCGGGGACTAGCGGGAGTCCGAGAGACCCAGTACTTC
TRBV11-1,once,TRBD1,TRBJ1-2,CASSTGTGVPYGYTF,TGTGCCAGCAGCACCGGGACAGGGGTTCCCTATGGCTACACCTTC
TRBV6-6,.,TRBD2,TRBJ2-2,CASSTSGRYTGELFF,TGTGCCAGCAGTACTAGCGGGAGGTACACCGGGGAGCTGTTTTTT
TRBV10-3,.,TRBD2,TRBJ2-3,CAISEVLAGVGDTQYF,TGTGCCATCAGTGAGGTCCTAGCGGGAGTGGGAGATACGCAGTATTTT
TRBV7-6,.,.,TRBJ1-3,CASSRTELSGNTIYF,TGTGCCAGCAGCCGAACAGAGCTCTCTGGAAACACCATATATTTT
TRBV5-1,.,TRBD2,TRBJ2-7,CASSLGGGLDEQYF,TGCGCCAGCAGCTTGGGGGGAGGGCTCGACGAGCAGTACTTC
TRBV6-5,.,TRBD1,TRBJ1-3,CASSRQGLPGNTIYF,TGTGCCAGCAGTCGACAGGGGCTGCCTGGAAACACCATATATTTT
TRBV4-3,.,.,TRBJ2-3,CASSQVLTQYF,TGCGCCAGCAGCCAAGTCTTGACGCAGTATTTT
TRBV27,.,.,TRBJ1-1,CASSLSPLPQGSTEAFF,TGTGCCAGCAGCCTATCCCCCCTCCCACAGGGAAGCACTGAAGCTTTCTTT
TRBV7-9,.,TRBD2,TRBJ2-3,CASSLRLANTDTQYF,TGTGCCAGCAGCTTAAGACTAGCGAACACAGATACGCAGTATTTT